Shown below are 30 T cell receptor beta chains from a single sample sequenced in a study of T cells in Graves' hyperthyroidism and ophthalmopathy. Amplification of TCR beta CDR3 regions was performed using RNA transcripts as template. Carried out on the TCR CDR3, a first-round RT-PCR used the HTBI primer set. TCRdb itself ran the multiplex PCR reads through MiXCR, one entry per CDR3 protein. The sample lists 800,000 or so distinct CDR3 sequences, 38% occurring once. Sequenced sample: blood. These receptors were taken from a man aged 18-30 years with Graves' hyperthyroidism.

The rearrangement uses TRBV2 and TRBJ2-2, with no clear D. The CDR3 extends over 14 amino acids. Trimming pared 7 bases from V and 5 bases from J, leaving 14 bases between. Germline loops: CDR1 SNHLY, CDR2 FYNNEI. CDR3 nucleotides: TGTGCCAGCATATCCCAGCTCTTGACCGGGGAGCTGTTTTTT. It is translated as CASISQLLTGELFF.

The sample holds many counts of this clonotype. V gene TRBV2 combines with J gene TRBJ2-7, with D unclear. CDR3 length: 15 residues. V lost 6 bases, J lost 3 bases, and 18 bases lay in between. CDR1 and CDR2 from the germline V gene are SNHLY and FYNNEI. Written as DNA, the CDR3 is TGTGCCAGCAGCACGACAAACCCTCTTCTCTACGAGCAGTACTTC. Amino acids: CASSTTNPLLYEQYF.

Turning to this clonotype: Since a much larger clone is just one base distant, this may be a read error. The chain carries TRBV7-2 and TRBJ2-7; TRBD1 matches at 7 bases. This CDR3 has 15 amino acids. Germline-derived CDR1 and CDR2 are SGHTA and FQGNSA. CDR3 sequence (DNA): TGTGCCAGCAGCGTCTCGGGACAGAGCTCCTACGAGCAGTGCTTC. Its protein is CASSVSGQSSYEQCF. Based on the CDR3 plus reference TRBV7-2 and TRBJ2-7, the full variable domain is GAGVSQSPSNKVTEKGKDVELRCDPISGHTALYWYRQSLGQGLEFLIYFQGNSAPDKSGLPSDRFSAERTGGSVSTLTIQRTQQEDSAVYLCASSVSGQSSYEQCFGPGTRLTVT.

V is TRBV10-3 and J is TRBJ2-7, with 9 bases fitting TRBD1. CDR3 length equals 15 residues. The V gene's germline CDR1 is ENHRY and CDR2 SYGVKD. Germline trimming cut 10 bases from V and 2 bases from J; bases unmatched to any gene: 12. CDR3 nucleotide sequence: TGTGCCAGCAGATCACATGGGACAGGGACCTACGAGCAGTACTTC. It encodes CASRSHGTGTYEQYF.

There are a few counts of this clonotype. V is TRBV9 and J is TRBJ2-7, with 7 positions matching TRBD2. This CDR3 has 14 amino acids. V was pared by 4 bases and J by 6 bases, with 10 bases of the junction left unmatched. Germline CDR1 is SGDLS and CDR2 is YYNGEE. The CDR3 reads CASSPAGRGGEQYF. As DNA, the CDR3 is TGTGCCAGCAGCCCCGCTGGGAGGGGAGGCGAGCAGTACTTC.

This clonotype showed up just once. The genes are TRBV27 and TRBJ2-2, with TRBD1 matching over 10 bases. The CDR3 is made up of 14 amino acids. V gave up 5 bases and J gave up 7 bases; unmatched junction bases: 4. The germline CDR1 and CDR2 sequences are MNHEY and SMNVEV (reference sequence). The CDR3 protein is CASSPGQGFGELFF. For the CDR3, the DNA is TGTGCCAGCAGTCCGGGACAGGGGTTCGGGGAGCTGTTTTTT.

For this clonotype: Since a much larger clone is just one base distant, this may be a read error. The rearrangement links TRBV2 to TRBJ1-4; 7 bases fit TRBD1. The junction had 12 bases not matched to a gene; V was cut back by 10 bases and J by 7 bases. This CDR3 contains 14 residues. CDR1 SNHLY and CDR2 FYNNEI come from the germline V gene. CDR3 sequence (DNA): TGTGCCAACAGCGACAGGGCATTCTTTGAAAAACTGTTTTTT. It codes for CANSDRAFFEKLFF.

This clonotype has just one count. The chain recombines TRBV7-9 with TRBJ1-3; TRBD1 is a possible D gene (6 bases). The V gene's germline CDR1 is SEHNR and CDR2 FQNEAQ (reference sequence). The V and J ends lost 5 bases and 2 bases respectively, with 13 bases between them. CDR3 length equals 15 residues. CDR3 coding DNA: TGTGCCAGCAGCCAAGACGCAGGGGCTGGAAACACCATATATTTT. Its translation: CASSQDAGAGNTIYF.

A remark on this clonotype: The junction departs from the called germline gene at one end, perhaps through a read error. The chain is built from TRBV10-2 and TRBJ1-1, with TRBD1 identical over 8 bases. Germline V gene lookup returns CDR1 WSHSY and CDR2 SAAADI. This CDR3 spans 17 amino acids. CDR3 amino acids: CACLGPQGVFGNTEAFF. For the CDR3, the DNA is TGTGCCTGCCTTGGGCCACAGGGGGTCTTTGGGAACACTGAAGCTTTCTTT.

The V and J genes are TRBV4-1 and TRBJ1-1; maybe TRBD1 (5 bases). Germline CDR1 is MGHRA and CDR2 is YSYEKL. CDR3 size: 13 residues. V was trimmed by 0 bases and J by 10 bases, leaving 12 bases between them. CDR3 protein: CASSQERGRGAFF. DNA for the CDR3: TGCGCCAGCAGCCAAGAGAGGGGTAGGGGAGCTTTCTTT.

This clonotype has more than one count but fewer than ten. CDR3 sequence reads: CASSKPFGGRALETQYF. CDR3 bases: TGTGCCAGTAGTAAACCGTTTGGCGGGAGGGCCTTAGAGACCCAGTACTTC. The V gene is TRBV19, the J gene TRBJ2-5; 9 bases match TRBD2. The CDR3 sequence is 17 residues long. Germline CDR1 and CDR2: LNHDA and SQIVND (reference sequence). V lost 4 bases and J lost 4; bases outside the gene matches: 13.

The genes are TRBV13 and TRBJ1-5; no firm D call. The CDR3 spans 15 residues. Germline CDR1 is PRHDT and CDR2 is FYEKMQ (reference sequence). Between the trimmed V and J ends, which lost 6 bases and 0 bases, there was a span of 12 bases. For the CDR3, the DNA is TGTGCCAGCAGTTTACTCGGAGCTAGCAATCAGCCCCAGCATTTT. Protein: CASSLLGASNQPQHF.

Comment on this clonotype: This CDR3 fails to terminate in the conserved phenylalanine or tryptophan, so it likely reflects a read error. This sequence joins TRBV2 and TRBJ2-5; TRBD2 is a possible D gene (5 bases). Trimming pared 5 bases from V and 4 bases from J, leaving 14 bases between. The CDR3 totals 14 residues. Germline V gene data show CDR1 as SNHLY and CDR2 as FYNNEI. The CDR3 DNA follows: TGTGCCAGCAGTTTTCGAGGGTTTGGAGAGACCCAGTACCTC. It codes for CASSFRGFGETQYL.

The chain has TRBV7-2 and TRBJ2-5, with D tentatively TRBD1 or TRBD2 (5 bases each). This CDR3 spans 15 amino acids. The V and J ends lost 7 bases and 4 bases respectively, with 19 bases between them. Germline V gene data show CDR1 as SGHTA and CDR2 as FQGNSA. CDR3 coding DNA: TGTGCCAGCACACTTAGGGGACGGGCGGGAGAGACCCAGTACTTC. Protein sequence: CASTLRGRAGETQYF.

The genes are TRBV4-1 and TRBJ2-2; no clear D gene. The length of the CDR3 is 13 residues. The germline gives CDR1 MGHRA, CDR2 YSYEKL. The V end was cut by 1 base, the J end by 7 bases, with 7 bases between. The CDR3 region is CASSQAPDGELFF. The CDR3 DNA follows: TGCGCCAGCAGCCAAGCGCCAGACGGGGAGCTGTTTTTT.

The CDR3 DNA sequence: TGCGCCAGCAGCCAAGTTGGGCCCGCGGGCGCCACCGGGGAGCTGTTTTTT. Amino acids: CASSQVGPAGATGELFF. The genes are TRBV5-1 and TRBJ2-2; tentatively, D is TRBD2 (5 bases). The CDR3 totals 17 residues. Trimming removed 4 bases at V and 4 bases at J, with 20 bases between. The germline CDR1 and CDR2 sequences are SGHRS and YFSETQ.

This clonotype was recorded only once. CDR3 region: CASSRLAGSRELFF. The CDR3 DNA reads as TGTGCCAGCAGCCGACTAGCGGGATCCCGGGAGCTGTTTTTT. This chain joins TRBV2 and TRBJ2-2, with 11 bases aligning to TRBD2. The length of the CDR3 is 14 residues. Germline V gene lookup returns CDR1 SNHLY and CDR2 FYNNEI. Germline trimming cut 6 bases from V and 9 bases from J; bases unmatched to any gene: 6.

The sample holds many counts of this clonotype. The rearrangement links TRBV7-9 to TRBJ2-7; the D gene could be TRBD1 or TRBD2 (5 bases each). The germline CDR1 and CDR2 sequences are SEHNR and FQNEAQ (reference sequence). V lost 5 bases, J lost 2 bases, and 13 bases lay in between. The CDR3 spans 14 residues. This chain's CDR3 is CASSLSRGAYEQYF. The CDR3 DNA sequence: TGTGCCAGCAGCCTCTCTCGGGGCGCCTACGAGCAGTACTTC.

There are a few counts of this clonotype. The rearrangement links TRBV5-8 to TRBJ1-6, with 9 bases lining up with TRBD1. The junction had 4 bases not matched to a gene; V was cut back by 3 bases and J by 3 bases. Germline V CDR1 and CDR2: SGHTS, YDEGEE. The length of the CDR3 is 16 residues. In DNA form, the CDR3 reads TGTGCCAGCAGCTCGGACAGGGGAGTCTATAATTCACCCCTCCACTTT. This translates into CASSSDRGVYNSPLHF.

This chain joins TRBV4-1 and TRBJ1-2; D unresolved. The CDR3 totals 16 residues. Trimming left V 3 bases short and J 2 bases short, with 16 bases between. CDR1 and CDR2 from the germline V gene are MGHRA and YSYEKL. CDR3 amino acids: CASSHLEQSVNYGYTF. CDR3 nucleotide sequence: TGCGCCAGCAGCCACCTTGAACAGTCCGTAAACTATGGCTACACCTTC.

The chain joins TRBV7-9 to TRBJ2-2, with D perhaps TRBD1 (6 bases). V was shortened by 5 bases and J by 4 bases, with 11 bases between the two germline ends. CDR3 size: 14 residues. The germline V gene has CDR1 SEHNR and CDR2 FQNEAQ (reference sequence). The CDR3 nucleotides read TGTGCCAGCAGCCCCACAGGGAGCACCGGGGAGCTGTTTTTT. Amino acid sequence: CASSPTGSTGELFF.

The DNA for the CDR3 is TGTGCCAGTAGTATAGCGGGGGGAGCCGACGAGCAGTACTTC. It encodes CASSIAGGADEQYF. This chain connects TRBV19 to TRBJ2-7; TRBD2 matches 7 bases. The ends lost 1 base at V and 5 bases at J; junction bases unmatched: 5. From germline, CDR1 is LNHDA and CDR2 SQIVND (reference sequence). CDR3 length: 14 amino acids. Drawing the rest from reference TRBV19 and TRBJ2-7, the complete variable domain is DGGITQSPKYLFRKEGQNVTLSCEQNLNHDAMYWYRQDPGQGLRLIYYSQIVNDFQKGDIAEGYSVSREKKESFPLTVTSAQKNPTAFYLCASSIAGGADEQYFGPGTRLTVT.

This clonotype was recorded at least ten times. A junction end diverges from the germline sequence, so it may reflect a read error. CDR3 sequence: CASSSTGELFF. CDR3 coding DNA: TGTGCCAGCAGCTCCACCGGGGAGCTGTTTTTT. The rearrangement uses TRBV5-1 and TRBJ2-2; no clear D. The V gene's germline CDR1 is SGHRS and CDR2 YFSETQ. The CDR3 is 11 residues long.

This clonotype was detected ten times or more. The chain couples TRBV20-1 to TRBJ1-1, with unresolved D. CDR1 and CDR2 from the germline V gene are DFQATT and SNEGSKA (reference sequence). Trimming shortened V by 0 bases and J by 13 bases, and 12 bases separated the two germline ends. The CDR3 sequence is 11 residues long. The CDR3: CSARERGLGFF. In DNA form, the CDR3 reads TGCAGTGCTAGAGAAAGAGGGTTAGGTTTCTTT.

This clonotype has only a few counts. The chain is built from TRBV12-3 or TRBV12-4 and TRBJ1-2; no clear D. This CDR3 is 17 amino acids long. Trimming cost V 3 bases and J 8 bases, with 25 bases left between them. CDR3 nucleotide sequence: TGTGCCAGCAGTTTCGTGGCAGGTCGTGCGGCTTCGGGGGGCTACACCTTC. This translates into CASSFVAGRAASGGYTF.

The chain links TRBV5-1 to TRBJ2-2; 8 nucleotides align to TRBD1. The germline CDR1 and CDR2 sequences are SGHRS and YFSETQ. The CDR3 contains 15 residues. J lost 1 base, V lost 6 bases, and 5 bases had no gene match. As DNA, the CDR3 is TGCGCCAGCACCCGGACAGGGAGGAACACCGGGGAGCTGTTTTTT. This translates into CASTRTGRNTGELFF.

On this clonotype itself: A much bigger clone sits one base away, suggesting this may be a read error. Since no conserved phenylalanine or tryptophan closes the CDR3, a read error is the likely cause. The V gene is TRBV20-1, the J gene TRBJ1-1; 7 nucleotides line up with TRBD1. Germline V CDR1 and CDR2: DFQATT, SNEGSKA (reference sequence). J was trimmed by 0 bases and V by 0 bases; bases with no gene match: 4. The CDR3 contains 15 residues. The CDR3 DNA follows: TGCAGTGCTAGAGACGCGGACAGGTTGAACACTGAAGCTTTCCTT. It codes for CSARDADRLNTEAFL.

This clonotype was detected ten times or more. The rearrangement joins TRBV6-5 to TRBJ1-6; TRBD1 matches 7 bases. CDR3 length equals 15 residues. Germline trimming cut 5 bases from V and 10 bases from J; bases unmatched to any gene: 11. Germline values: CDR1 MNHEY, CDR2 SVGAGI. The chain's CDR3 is CASSARQGRKSPLHF. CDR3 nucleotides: TGTGCCAGCAGTGCTCGACAGGGAAGGAAGTCACCCCTCCACTTT.

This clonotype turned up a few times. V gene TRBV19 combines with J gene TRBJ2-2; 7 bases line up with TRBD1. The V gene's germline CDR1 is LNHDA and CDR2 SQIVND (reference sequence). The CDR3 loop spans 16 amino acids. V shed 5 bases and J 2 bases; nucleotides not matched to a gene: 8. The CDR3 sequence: CASSYPGGVNTGELFF. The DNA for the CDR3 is TGTGCCAGTAGTTACCCAGGGGGTGTAAACACCGGGGAGCTGTTTTTT.

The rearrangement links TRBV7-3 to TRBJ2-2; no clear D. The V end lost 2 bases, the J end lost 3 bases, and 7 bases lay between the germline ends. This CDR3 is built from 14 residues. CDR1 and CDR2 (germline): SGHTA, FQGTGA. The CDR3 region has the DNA TGTGCCAGCAGCTTATTGGCCGACACCGGGGAGCTGTTTTTT. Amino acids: CASSLLADTGELFF.